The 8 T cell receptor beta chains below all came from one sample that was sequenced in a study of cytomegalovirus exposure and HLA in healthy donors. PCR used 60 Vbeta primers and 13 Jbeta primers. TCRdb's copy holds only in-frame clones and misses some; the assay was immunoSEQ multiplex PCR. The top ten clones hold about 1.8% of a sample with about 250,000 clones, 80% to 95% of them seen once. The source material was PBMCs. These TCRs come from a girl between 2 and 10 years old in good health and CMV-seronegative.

CDR3 residues: CASSSLQGIGEKLFF. CDR3 nucleotides: TGTGCCAGCAGCTCCCTACAGGGCATCGGGGAAAAACTGTTTTTT. The chain employs TRBV11-2 and TRBJ1-4; the D gene is possibly TRBD1 (6 bases). The ends were cut back, 4 bases at V and 8 bases at J, with 17 bases in the middle. In germline, CDR1 is SGHAT, CDR2 FQNNGV. The CDR3 contains 15 residues.

The CDR3 loop reads CASSSRDRGGAEAFF. The CDR3 DNA follows: TGTGCCAGCAGCTCCCGGGACAGGGGAGGTGCTGAAGCTTTCTTT. This chain uses TRBV5-5 with TRBJ1-1, with 10 bases lining up with TRBD1. The CDR3 is 15 amino acids. The V gene end was trimmed by 3 bases and the J gene end by 6 bases; junction bases not matched to a gene: 8. The germline CDR1 and CDR2 sequences are SGHKS and YYEKEE (reference sequence).

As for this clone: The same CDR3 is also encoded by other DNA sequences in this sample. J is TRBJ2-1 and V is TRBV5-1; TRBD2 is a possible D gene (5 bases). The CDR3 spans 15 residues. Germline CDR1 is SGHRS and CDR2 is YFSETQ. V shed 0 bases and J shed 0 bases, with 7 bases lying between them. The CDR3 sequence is CASSLAGSSYNEQFF. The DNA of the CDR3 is TGCGCCAGCAGCTTGGCGGGGAGCTCCTACAATGAGCAGTTCTTC.

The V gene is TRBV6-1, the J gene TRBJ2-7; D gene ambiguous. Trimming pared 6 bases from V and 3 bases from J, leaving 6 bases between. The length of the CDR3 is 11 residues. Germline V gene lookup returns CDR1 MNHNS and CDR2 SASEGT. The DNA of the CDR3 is TGTGCCAGCAGATTCAGCTACGAGCAGTACTTC. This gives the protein CASRFSYEQYF.

The CDR3 sequence: CASSKTGAPLGVEQYF. CDR3 sequence (DNA): TGTGCCAGCAGTAAGACAGGGGCTCCCCTGGGGGTCGAGCAGTACTTC. J is TRBJ2-7 and V is TRBV2; 8 bases agree with TRBD1. V lost 5 bases, J lost 6 bases, and 15 bases stayed unmatched. Germline-derived CDR1 and CDR2 are SNHLY and FYNNEI. The CDR3 has 16 residues.

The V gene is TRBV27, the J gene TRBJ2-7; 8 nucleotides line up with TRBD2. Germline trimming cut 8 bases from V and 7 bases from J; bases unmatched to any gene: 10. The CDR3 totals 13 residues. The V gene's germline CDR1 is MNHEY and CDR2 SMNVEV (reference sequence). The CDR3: CASHPGGVGEQYF. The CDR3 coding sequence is TGTGCCAGCCACCCCGGGGGGGTTGGGGAGCAGTACTTC.

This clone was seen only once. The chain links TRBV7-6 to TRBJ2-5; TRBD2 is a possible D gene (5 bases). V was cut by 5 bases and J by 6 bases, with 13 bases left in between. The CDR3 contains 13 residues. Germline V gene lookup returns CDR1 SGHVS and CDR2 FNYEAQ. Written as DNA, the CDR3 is TGTGCCAGCAGCACTTCGGACGGGAAGACCCAGTACTTC. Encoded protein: CASSTSDGKTQYF.

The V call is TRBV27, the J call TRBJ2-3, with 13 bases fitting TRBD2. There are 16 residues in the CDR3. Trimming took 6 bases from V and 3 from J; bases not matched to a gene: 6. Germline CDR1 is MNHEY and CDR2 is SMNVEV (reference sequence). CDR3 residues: CASSSTSGRPTDTQYF. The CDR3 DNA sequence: TGTGCCAGCAGCTCGACTAGCGGGAGGCCTACAGATACGCAGTATTTT.